This TCR beta chain came from a study of regulatory T cells in long-lasting Graves disease (TCRdb year 2021). Regarding the study in general: To count as having persistent Graves' disease, a patient had to have received antithyroid drug treatment for over 5 years with TSH receptor autoantibodies remaining persistently positive. A total of roughly 35 samples underwent TCR sequencing: 13 from persistent and some 20 from newly diagnosed Graves' disease patients. Persistent Graves' disease patients were compared with newly diagnosed Graves' disease patients by peripheral blood TCR sequencing and RNA sequencing. The study was registered as a clinical trial and conducted in China. Antithyroid drugs had been taken for approximately 10 years on average by persistent Graves' disease patients in the clinical cohort.

Read against the paper, the sample's time point label means: persistent/refractory GD, antithyroid drugs over 5 years with positive TRAb. For both TCR sequencing and RNA sequencing, RNA was extracted from PBMCs in TRIzol. Graves' disease was diagnosed according to American Thyroid Association guidelines. Recruitment of patients was carried out at an endocrinology department in Xi'an, China. Each patient gave around 9.2 milliliters of peripheral blood, collected in an EDTA anticoagulant tube. Ficoll Paque Plus density gradient separation was used to isolate PBMCs, and no further T cell sorting was done. An Agilent 2100 Bioanalyzer and agarose gel were used to check RNA quality, while a NanoDrop 2000 measured RNA concentration. Worth noting for this clonotype: The target of this receptor is not known. The sample holds no much larger clone one base away, and base qualities are not on file.

The protocol used for the library was multiplex PCR. Sequencing instrument: Illumina HiSeq 4000. iRepertoire HTBI primers and Arm-PCR amplification of CDR3 regions were used to construct TCR beta libraries. Before sequencing, the PCR products underwent gel purification. As for how the authors treated the data: Gene usage analysis of CDR3 amino acid clonotypes used the roughly 60 TRBV and around 13 TRBJ segments found across samples. COPE and FqMerger were used to merge filtered high-quality paired reads into contigs. Contigs were aligned with BLAST to IMGT TRBV, TRBD and TRBJ reference genes, and CDR3 was defined per IMGT. Any clonotype with a frequency above 0.1% was counted as a highly expanded clone. Shannon entropy served as the measure of repertoire diversity, while the Gini coefficient captured V-J evenness. Public clonotypes were defined as clonotypes shared by more than one individual. TCRdb applied fastp at Q25 and MiXCR to the public reads, then kept only in-frame beta chains. Each entry merges the rows of one CDR3 protein and shows their most common DNA and genes. TCRdb, not the authors, supplied the V and J calls. A total of a few hundred thousand distinct CDR3 sequences appear in this sample, under 25% of them only once. Around 15% of the sample belongs to the ten largest clones.

Here is what the overall study found, with its caveats: Sequencing and analysis were restricted to the TCR beta chain. A larger number of public clonotypes was shared among persistent patients (about 2,700) than among newly diagnosed patients (about 990). Only peripheral blood was studied, because thyroid tissue, the primary lesion, was inaccessible. Compared with newly diagnosed patients, patients with persistent Graves' disease had lower TCR Shannon entropy and fewer highly expanded clones, which suggests clonal expansion. The small sample size was acknowledged by the authors as a limitation that may reduce accuracy.

The sample in question was peripheral blood mononuclear cells (PBMCs), obtained when the disease was refractory, from a patient treated with antithyroid drugs. This TCR was sampled from a female donor with Graves disease.

The bases read TGTGCCAGTAGTATAGATTGGCAGGATCATCAGCCCCAGCATTTT. Its coded protein is CASSIDWQDHQPQHF. The chain is assembled from TRBV19 and TRBJ1-5, with the D gene call left open. The V end loses 0 bases and the J end loses 5 bases, and a stretch of 11 bases separates them. Its CDR3 holds 15 amino acids, cysteine through phenylalanine. Left in the record is the CDR3 DNA by itself, 45 bases read in frame from the first base. The germline V gene (reference sequence) yields LNHDA for CDR1 and SQIVND for CDR2. Where the CDR3 stops, the reference TRBV19 and TRBJ1-5 genes take over; the full variable domain is DGGITQSPKYLFRKEGQNVTLSCEQNLNHDAMYWYRQDPGQGLRLIYYSQIVNDFQKGDIAEGYSVSREKKESFPLTVTSAQKNPTAFYLCASSIDWQDHQPQHFGDGTRLSIL.